Each of the 32 T cell receptor beta chains below was sequenced from the same sample in a study of T cells in Graves' hyperthyroidism and ophthalmopathy. Regions amplified from RNA transcripts were the TCR beta CDR3 regions. With the HTBI primer set, the TCR CDR3 went through a first round of RT-PCR. TCRdb re-derived calls from the multiplex PCR reads in MiXCR, one entry per CDR3 protein. This table holds about 700,000 distinct CDR3 sequences, about 45% found once. The material sequenced was peripheral blood or thyroid tissue (not recorded which). Receptor source: an adult man with Graves' disease, either hyperthyroidism or ophthalmopathy (not recorded which).

Concerning this clonotype: One end of the junction varies from germline; a read error may be responsible. The chain employs TRBV4-1 and TRBJ1-1; D call uncertain. Per germline, CDR1 MGHRA and CDR2 YSYEKL. The CDR3 totals 13 residues. The CDR3 region is CASSQAINPEAFF. In DNA form, the CDR3 reads TGTGCCAGCAGCCAGGCGATCAATCCTGAAGCTTTCTTT.

The chain joins TRBV14 to TRBJ1-1; TRBD1 is a possible D gene (5 bases). CDR3 size: 15 residues. Deletions cut 5 bases from V and 2 bases from J, with 15 bases between. Germline-derived CDR1 and CDR2 are SGHDN and FVKESK. CDR3 in DNA: TGTGCCAGCAGCGAAACGATCGGGGGTAACACTGAAGCTTTCTTT. Translated, it gives CASSETIGGNTEAFF. Combining the CDR3 with reference TRBV14 and TRBJ1-1 gives the whole variable domain EAGVTQFPSHSVIEKGQTVTLRCDPISGHDNLYWYRRVMGKEIKFLLHFVKESKQDESGMPNNRFLAERTGGTYSTLKVQPAELEDSGVYFCASSETIGGNTEAFFGQGTRLTVV.

The CDR3 here is CSVEGSGGGEKLFF. In nucleotides, the CDR3 is TGCAGCGTTGAGGGTTCAGGCGGAGGCGAAAAACTGTTTTTT. V gene TRBV29-1 combines with J gene TRBJ1-4; no reliable D call. Germline V gene data show CDR1 as SQVTM and CDR2 as ANQGSEA. The V gene lost 3 bases and the J gene lost 8 bases, with 16 bases spanning the gap. This CDR3 is 14 amino acids long.

V usage is TRBV10-3 and J usage is TRBJ1-6; the D gene is possibly TRBD1 (6 bases). CDR3 length: 13 residues. The germline V gene encodes CDR1 ENHRY and CDR2 SYGVKD. V was trimmed by 10 bases and J by 4 bases, leaving 11 bases between them. CDR3 DNA sequence: TGTGCCAGCCCAAGGGGGTATAATTCACCCCTCCACTTT. Protein sequence: CASPRGYNSPLHF.

The chain couples TRBV9 to TRBJ1-4; D possibly corresponds to TRBD1 (5 bases). The V and J ends lost 1 base and 10 bases respectively, with 14 bases between them. Germline V lookup: CDR1 SGDLS, CDR2 YYNGEE. The CDR3 consists of 14 residues. This CDR3 is CASSVNQGSGKLFF. The CDR3 DNA follows: TGTGCCAGCAGCGTAAATCAGGGTTCTGGAAAACTGTTTTTT.

This clonotype has only one observation. The chain joins TRBV15 to TRBJ1-6, with 10 bases lining up with TRBD1. This CDR3 is 15 amino acids long. V lost 7 bases to trimming and J lost 8 bases; unmatched junction nucleotides: 8. CDR1 and CDR2 (germline): LNHNV, YYDKDF (reference sequence). Here the CDR3 DNA reads TGTGCCACCACCACGACAGGGGGCGCCTATTCACCCCTCCACTTT. Encoded protein: CATTTTGGAYSPLHF.

V is TRBV7-8 and J is TRBJ2-5; perhaps TRBD2 as D (5 bases). This CDR3 spans 15 amino acids. The V gene's germline CDR1 is SGHVS and CDR2 FQNEAQ. V was pared by 5 bases and J by 5 bases, with 18 bases between. The CDR3 coding sequence is TGTGCCAGCAGCCCCCCAGGACTGAACCGGGAGACCCAGTACTTC. Its protein is CASSPPGLNRETQYF.

This clonotype was seen a handful of times. The J gene is TRBJ1-1, the V gene TRBV7-9, with 9 bases matching TRBD1. After removal of 3 bases from V and 6 bases from J, the junction contained 8 bases not matched to a gene. Germline CDR1 and CDR2: SEHNR and FQNEAQ (reference sequence). This CDR3 region has 15 residues. In DNA, the CDR3 is TGTGCCAGCAGCTTCGAGGGGACAGGGCGGGCTGAAGCTTTCTTT. Its translation is CASSFEGTGRAEAFF. The variable domain in full, with the rest retrieved from reference TRBV7-9 and TRBJ1-1, is DTGVSQNPRHKITKRGQNVTFRCDPISEHNRLYWYRQTLGQGPEFLTYFQNEAQLEKSRLLSDRFSAERPKGSFSTLEIQRTEQGDSAMYLCASSFEGTGRAEAFFGQGTRLTVV.

Ten or more counts support this clonotype. The chain employs TRBV5-1 and TRBJ1-2; no definite D call. The V end lost 0 bases, the J end lost 9 bases, and 12 bases lay between the germline ends. The CDR3 loop spans 13 amino acids. The germline CDR1 and CDR2 sequences are SGHRS and YFSETQ. The CDR3 DNA reads as TGCGCCAGCAGCTTGGAGGGCCTCTCTCGCTACACCTTC. Protein: CASSLEGLSRYTF. Full variable domain (rest looked up from reference TRBV5-1 and TRBJ1-2): KAGVTQTPRYLIKTRGQQVTLSCSPISGHRSVSWYQQTPGQGLQFLFEYFSETQRNKGNFPGRFSGRQFSNSRSEMNVSTLELGDSALYLCASSLEGLSRYTFGSGTRLTVV.

In its sample, this clonotype was seen once. The V call is TRBV2, the J call TRBJ1-3; D remains ambiguous. CDR3 length: 13 residues. With 6 bases removed from V and 12 bases from J, the gap between germline ends came to 18 bases. In germline, CDR1 is SNHLY, CDR2 FYNNEI. Written as DNA, the CDR3 is TGTGCCAGCAGAGGTCTAGCGGGGAGGATCATATATTTT. Its protein product is CASRGLAGRIIYF.

The V and J genes are TRBV29-1 and TRBJ1-1; D perhaps matches TRBD1 (5 bases). CDR3 length: 15 residues. CDR1 and CDR2 from the germline V gene are SQVTM and ANQGSEA. The V end was cut by 3 bases, the J end by 2 bases, with 16 bases between. CDR3 sequence (DNA): TGCAGCGTTGAGGTGGGGGGGGGGTATAACACTGAAGCTTTCTTT. Translating gives CSVEVGGGYNTEAFF.

J is TRBJ2-7 and V is TRBV7-6; D is unresolved. Germline V lookup: CDR1 SGHVS, CDR2 FNYEAQ. CDR3 length equals 14 residues. With 5 bases removed from V and 2 bases from J, the gap between germline ends came to 13 bases. CDR3 nucleotides: TGTGCCAGCAGCCCAGTCGGAGAAGCCTACGAGCAGTACTTC. Translating gives CASSPVGEAYEQYF.

The CDR3 DNA follows: TGCAGTGCTAGGTTGCCGGGACAGGGCACCTACGAGCAGTACTTC. It encodes CSARLPGQGTYEQYF. The chain couples TRBV20-1 to TRBJ2-7, with 9 nucleotides matching TRBD1. This CDR3 has 15 amino acids. CDR1 DFQATT and CDR2 SNEGSKA come from the germline V gene (reference sequence). The trim removed 3 bases at V and 2 bases at J, leaving 8 bases unmatched.

V gene TRBV25-1 combines with J gene TRBJ1-1, with D possibly TRBD1 on 5 matching bases. Germline loops: CDR1 MGHDK, CDR2 SYGVNS. The ends were cut back, 5 bases at V and 1 base at J, with 20 bases in the middle. The CDR3 has 17 amino acids. CDR3 region: CASSSRYLNGANTEAFF. The DNA for the CDR3 is TGTGCCAGCAGTAGCCGATACCTAAACGGGGCGAACACTGAAGCTTTCTTT. Combining the CDR3 with reference TRBV25-1 and TRBJ1-1 gives the whole variable domain EADIYQTPRYLVIGTGKKITLECSQTMGHDKMYWYQQDPGMELHLIHYSYGVNSTEKGDLSSESTVSRIRTEHFPLTLESARPSHTSQYLCASSSRYLNGANTEAFFGQGTRLTVV.

The rearrangement joins TRBV24-1 to TRBJ2-3; D uncertain. The germline CDR1 and CDR2 sequences are KGHDR and SFDVKD. The V and J ends lost 3 bases and 1 base respectively, with 7 bases between them. The CDR3 covers 14 residues. The DNA for the CDR3 is TGTGCCACCAGTGATCCAGGTCGCACAGATACGCAGTATTTT. Its translation is CATSDPGRTDTQYF.

V is TRBV2 and J is TRBJ2-7; a possible D gene is TRBD2 (5 bases). The length of the CDR3 is 17 residues. V shed 2 bases and J shed 6 bases, with 23 bases lying between them. CDR1 is SNHLY, CDR2 FYNNEI, per germline. In DNA form, the CDR3 reads TGTGCCAGCAGTGAATCATTCGGGGTCGTCGGCGGAACCGAGCAGTACTTC. Translating gives CASSESFGVVGGTEQYF.

The V and J genes are TRBV9 and TRBJ2-5; a possible D gene is TRBD1 (6 bases). V was shortened by 7 bases and J by 3 bases, with 16 bases between the two germline ends. Germline CDR1 is SGDLS and CDR2 is YYNGEE. CDR3 length equals 14 residues. The CDR3 nucleotides read TGTGCCAGCTCACCAGGGGCACAAAAAGAGACCCAGTACTTC. Its translation: CASSPGAQKETQYF. Using reference TRBV9 and TRBJ2-5 for the parts outside the CDR3, the full variable domain is DSGVTQTPKHLITATGQRVTLRCSPRSGDLSVYWYQQSLDQGLQFLIQYYNGEERAKGNILERFSAQQFPDLHSELNLSSLELGDSALYFCASSPGAQKETQYFGPGTRLLVL.

The rearrangement links TRBV29-1 to TRBJ1-2; no reliable D call. V dropped 3 bases and J dropped 4 bases, with 9 bases sitting between them. This CDR3 spans 12 amino acids. Germline CDR1 SQVTM, CDR2 ANQGSEA. The chain's CDR3 is CSVETVIYGYTF. The CDR3 DNA follows: TGCAGCGTTGAGACCGTTATCTATGGCTACACCTTC.

This clonotype was found many times. An end of the junction differs from the germline gene, which may be a read error. The chain couples TRBV5-1 to TRBJ1-1; D is undetermined. This CDR3 is 12 amino acids long. Germline assignment: CDR1 SGHRS and CDR2 YFSETQ. CDR3 sequence reads: CASSLEGTEAFF. The CDR3 DNA reads as TGTGCCAGCAGCTTAGAAGGGACTGAAGCTTTCTTT.

This clonotype was seen a handful of times. This chain connects TRBV20-1 to TRBJ1-2; TRBD1 is a possible D gene (5 bases). Trimming pared 0 bases from V and 3 bases from J, leaving 8 bases between. Germline CDR1 DFQATT, CDR2 SNEGSKA (reference sequence). CDR3 size: 13 residues. The CDR3 region is CSAREDRDYGYTF. The DNA for the CDR3 is TGCAGTGCTAGAGAAGACAGAGACTATGGCTACACCTTC.

The chain is built from TRBV6-5 and TRBJ2-2; 11 nucleotides line up with TRBD2. CDR1 is MNHEY, CDR2 SVGAGI, per germline. This CDR3 is 16 amino acids long. Trimming removed 5 bases from V and 4 bases from J; junction bases left unmatched: 6. The CDR3 DNA follows: TGTGCCAGCAGTCCGATAGCGGGAGGGCCCACCGGGGAGCTGTTTTTT. As protein: CASSPIAGGPTGELFF.

As regards this clonotype: Just one base apart from a much larger clone, this may be a read error. Here the CDR3 omits its conserved ending phenylalanine or tryptophan, so a read error is the likely source. V usage is TRBV7-3 and J usage is TRBJ1-1; D is undetermined. Germline values: CDR1 SGHTA, CDR2 FQGTGA. Between the trimmed V and J ends, which lost 2 bases and 7 bases, there was a span of 8 bases. The CDR3 runs to 12 residues. The CDR3 loop is CASSLGGDEAFL. CDR3 sequence (DNA): TGTGCCAGCAGCTTAGGTGGGGATGAAGCTTTCCTT.

V usage is TRBV6-5 and J usage is TRBJ1-1; no reliable D call. Germline V gene sequence: CDR1 MNHEY, CDR2 SVGAGI. The CDR3 has 18 amino acids. V was pared by 0 bases and J by 1 base, with 18 bases between. The CDR3, as DNA: TGTGCCAGCAGTTACTCGAATTTGGGGTCGGCGGGGAACACTGAAGCTTTCTTT. This translates into CASSYSNLGSAGNTEAFF.

In its sample, this clonotype was seen many times. The CDR3 bases are TGCAGTGCCCAGGGTCTGTACGAGCAGTACTTC. Protein: CSAQGLYEQYF. The chain is built from TRBV20-1 and TRBJ2-7; a weak D match, TRBD1 (5 bases). The CDR3 has 11 amino acids. V was shortened by 6 bases and J by 4 bases, with 10 bases between the two germline ends. CDR1 is DFQATT and CDR2 is SNEGSKA in the germline V gene (reference sequence).

A remark on this clonotype: This sequence may be a read error, since a much larger clone differs from it by one base. The V and J genes are TRBV10-3 and TRBJ1-3, with D uncertain. From germline, CDR1 is ENHRY and CDR2 SYGVKD. V shed 0 bases and J shed 0 bases, with 12 bases lying between them. This CDR3 contains 17 residues. In DNA form, the CDR3 reads TGTGCCATCAGTGAGTCGATCGGCTCGAGCTCTGGAAACACCATATATTTT. Encoded protein: CAISESIGSSSGNTIYF.

The chain recombines TRBV7-2 with TRBJ2-7; tentatively, D is TRBD2 (6 bases). The V end was cut by 3 bases, the J end by 1 base, with 13 bases between. The length of the CDR3 is 15 residues. Germline-derived CDR1 and CDR2 are SGHTA and FQGNSA. The CDR3 reads CASSLVIGTSYEQYF. In DNA form, the CDR3 reads TGTGCCAGCAGCTTGGTTATAGGGACTTCCTACGAGCAGTACTTC.

This clonotype was found many times. This chain connects TRBV20-1 to TRBJ2-7; D possibly matches TRBD1 or TRBD2 (5 bases each). The V end lost 3 bases, the J end lost 3 bases, and 9 bases lay between the germline ends. CDR3 length equals 12 residues. CDR1 is DFQATT, CDR2 SNEGSKA, per germline (reference sequence). CDR3 in DNA: TGCAGTGCTAGTCGGGACCACTACGAGCAGTACTTC. Residues: CSASRDHYEQYF.

V usage is TRBV7-2 and J usage is TRBJ1-3, with 9 bases lining up with TRBD1. The CDR3 sequence is 16 residues long. Germline V gives CDR1 SGHTA, CDR2 FQGNSA. The J segment lost 8 bases and the V segment lost 6 bases, leaving 14 bases of the junction unmatched. The CDR3 DNA reads TGTGCCAGCAGTTTTACCGGGACAGGGCAAGGTGACACCATATATTTT. It yields the protein CASSFTGTGQGDTIYF.

The chain carries TRBV7-2 and TRBJ2-2; perhaps TRBD1 as D (5 bases). Germline lookup yields CDR1 SGHTA and CDR2 FQGNSA. The CDR3 spans 15 residues. Trimming pared 8 bases from V and 0 bases from J, leaving 13 bases between. The CDR3 DNA sequence: TGTGCCAGCGAGGTCAGGACACCGAACACCGGGGAGCTGTTTTTT. It codes for CASEVRTPNTGELFF.

This chain joins TRBV20-1 and TRBJ2-3; D remains ambiguous. CDR3 length: 11 residues. The V end lost 1 base, the J end lost 6 bases, and 5 bases lay between the germline ends. CDR1 is DFQATT, CDR2 SNEGSKA, per germline (reference sequence). The CDR3 sequence is CSARASDTQYF. The CDR3 region has the DNA TGCAGTGCTAGAGCTTCCGATACGCAGTATTTT.

The rearrangement uses TRBV13 and TRBJ2-7; D is possibly TRBD1 or TRBD2 (7 bases each). Germline loops: CDR1 PRHDT, CDR2 FYEKMQ (reference sequence). V was shortened by 5 bases and J by 0 bases, with 17 bases between the two germline ends. The CDR3 runs to 16 residues. CDR3 DNA: TGTGCCAGCAGCCGGGGGGACAGCTCAAGCTCCTACGAGCAGTACTTC. This codes for CASSRGDSSSSYEQYF.

There are a few counts of this clonotype. The J gene is TRBJ2-5, the V gene TRBV11-2; the D gene is possibly TRBD2 (6 bases). Trimming pared 2 bases from V and 5 bases from J, leaving 15 bases between. This CDR3 is 15 amino acids long. Germline CDR1 and CDR2: SGHAT and FQNNGV. CDR3 loop: CASSLLRAAGETQYF. The CDR3 DNA follows: TGTGCCAGCAGCTTATTACGCGCAGCGGGCGAGACCCAGTACTTC.